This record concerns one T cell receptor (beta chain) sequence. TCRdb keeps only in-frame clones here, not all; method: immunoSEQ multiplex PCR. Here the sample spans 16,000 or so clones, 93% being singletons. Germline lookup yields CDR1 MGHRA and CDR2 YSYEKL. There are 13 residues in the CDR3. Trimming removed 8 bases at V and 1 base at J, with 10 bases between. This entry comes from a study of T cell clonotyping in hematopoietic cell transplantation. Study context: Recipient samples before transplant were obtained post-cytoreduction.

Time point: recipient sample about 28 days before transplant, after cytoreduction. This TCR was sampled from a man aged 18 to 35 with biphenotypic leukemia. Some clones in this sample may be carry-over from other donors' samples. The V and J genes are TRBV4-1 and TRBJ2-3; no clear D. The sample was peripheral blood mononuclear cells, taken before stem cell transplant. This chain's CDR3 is CASGGQGTDTQYF. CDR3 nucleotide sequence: TGCGCCAGCGGTGGGCAGGGCACAGATACGCAGTATTTT.